Below, 6 T cell receptor beta chains from the same sample are listed, as sequenced in a study of radiation and T cells in renal cell carcinoma. Time point described: blood 2 weeks post-SBRT. As for treatment: 15 Gy SBRT to primary tumor, nephrectomy 4 weeks later. Libraries were prepared by immunoSEQ multiplex PCR; TCRdb keeps only in-frame clonotypes and omits some of them. The table lists about 65,000 clones, 70% to 80% of them singletons, with roughly 7% in the top ten. Sequenced here: blood, sampled from a patient whose treatment included radiotherapy and nephrectomy. Receptors originate from a man between 60 and 70 years old with renal cell carcinoma.

This clone was counted only a few times. This chain joins TRBV30 and TRBJ2-1; D call uncertain. Deletions cut 0 bases from V and 7 bases from J, with 13 bases between. Germline loops: CDR1 GTSNPN, CDR2 SVGIG (reference sequence). The CDR3 runs to 14 residues. The CDR3 sequence is CAWSVRALTNEQFF. The CDR3 region has the DNA TGTGCCTGGAGTGTAAGGGCCCTCACTAATGAGCAGTTCTTC.

The V call is TRBV5-6, the J call TRBJ1-1, with TRBD1 matching over 9 bases. This CDR3 spans 15 amino acids. The ends lost 4 bases at V and 5 bases at J; junction bases unmatched: 9. From germline, CDR1 is SGHDT and CDR2 YYEEEE. CDR3 in DNA: TGTGCCAGCAGCATGCTACAGGGGGCAGGTACTGAAGCTTTCTTT. Encoded protein: CASSMLQGAGTEAFF.

The chain recombines TRBV19 with TRBJ2-2; 9 bases are shared with TRBD1. The CDR3 is made up of 18 amino acids. Germline CDR1 LNHDA, CDR2 SQIVND (reference sequence). V was pared by 4 bases and J by 0 bases, with 9 bases of the junction left unmatched. CDR3 nucleotides: TGTGCCAGTAGTACGGGACAGGGTCATGGTCCGAACACCGGGGAGCTGTTTTTT. Protein: CASSTGQGHGPNTGELFF.

The chain carries TRBV7-2 and TRBJ2-3; D may be TRBD1 (5 bases). The ends were cut back, 1 base at V and 1 base at J, with 12 bases in the middle. The CDR3 is 16 amino acids. Per germline, CDR1 SGHTA and CDR2 FQGNSA. CDR3 protein: CASSLDVGRGTDTQYF. DNA for the CDR3: TGTGCCAGCAGCTTAGATGTAGGCAGGGGCACAGATACGCAGTATTTT. The whole variable domain, remainder taken from reference TRBV7-2 and TRBJ2-3, is GAGVSQSPSNKVTEKGKDVELRCDPISGHTALYWYRQSLGQGLEFLIYFQGNSAPDKSGLPSDRFSAERTGGSVSTLTIQRTQQEDSAVYLCASSLDVGRGTDTQYFGPGTRLTVL.

The table lists this clone with a few counts. This chain uses TRBV25-1 with TRBJ1-1; no reliable D call. The CDR3 is 12 amino acids. Germline V lookup: CDR1 MGHDK, CDR2 SYGVNS. V was shortened by 3 bases and J by 7 bases, with 9 bases between the two germline ends. This CDR3 reads CASSERAGEAFF. DNA for the CDR3: TGTGCCAGCAGTGAGAGGGCCGGTGAAGCTTTCTTT.

This chain uses TRBV4-1 with TRBJ2-2, with no clear D. V lost 3 bases and J 1 base, leaving 6 bases between the germline ends. This CDR3 is built from 14 residues. The V gene's germline CDR1 is MGHRA and CDR2 YSYEKL. The CDR3 region has the DNA TGCGCCAGCAGCCAGCAGGAGAACACCGGGGAGCTGTTTTTT. Its protein product is CASSQQENTGELFF.